This entry features one TCR beta chain sequence. This clone's antigen is unknown. No base qualities exist here, and no much larger clone lies one base off it. CDR1 and CDR2 were assigned from the germline V gene as SGHVS and FQNEAQ. Cut back by 6 bases and 4 bases, the V and J ends lie 22 bases apart. The CDR3 covers 16 residues, taking in both the cysteine and the phenylalanine. Only CDR3 DNA remains: 48 bases, in frame from the first base. This sample was included in a study of T cell responses to AZD1222 COVID-19 vaccine (dated by TCRdb to about 2021). For the wider study: A total of just over 230 trial participants underwent TCR sequencing, of whom nearly 210 had received two doses of AZD1222 and 26 had received two doses of the MenACWY control vaccine. Trial participants were enrolled by age into 18-55, 56-69 and 70-plus year subgroups, with about 150, 27 and 61 TCR-sequenced participants respectively.

In the paper's terms, the time point label means: about 28 days (+/-7) after the second vaccine dose. AZD1222 recipients given second doses at about 4 weeks or at about 12 weeks were pooled, since spike-specific TCR depth and breadth were not found to differ between the two schedules. Vaccinee samples came from UK trials COV001 and COV002, including a single-blind randomized controlled phase 2/3 trial of AZD1222 (ChAdOx1 nCoV-19) in healthy adults. Trial participant PBMC samples were collected at day 0 and day 28 after the second dose for TCRbeta chain sequencing. The CDR3 regions of human TCRbeta chains were subjected to immunosequencing. Processing in the source paper ran as follows. TCRs in the repertoires were matched against a reference library of SARS-CoV-2-specific TCRs that had been generated with the MIRA antigen-specificity platform. Breadth was defined as the fraction of unique TCRs that were SARS-CoV-2-associated, and depth was defined as the fraction of total T cells that were SARS-CoV-2-associated. Using the MIRA data, each spike-specific TCR was assigned both to the spike region to which the TCR was reactive and to a CD4 or CD8 class. Log10-transformed breadth and depth values were compared by one-way ANOVA with Sidak's multiple comparisons tests. Sourced from immuneACCESS, this table was stored by TCRdb with only in-frame sequences that have V and J called. A share of the clones is absent; for the studies checked, an unresolved V gene accounts for under half, and the remainder has no known explanation. V and J calls and clone size are as listed in that table; D and trimming were resolved from the DNA. This sample holds fewer than 150,000 clones; over 80% were observed only once. About 7.7% of the sample belongs to the ten largest clones.

The full study reports these points: Conclusions about previously exposed vaccinees were limited because only 5 or 6 AZD1222 recipients were SARS-CoV-2 seropositive at baseline. Participants were mostly white British and included more females than males, and it was suggested by the authors that clonal diversity may have been underestimated. Because no day 14 peak-response samples were available, repertoires were characterized only after the peak T cell response. In the small 56-69-year group, the increase in depth fell short of significance, most likely because of low power. After two AZD1222 doses, spike-specific TCR breadth and depth were significantly higher than at day 0 and than in MenACWY recipients. Nearly half of unique spike-specific TCRs reportedly recognized epitopes outside regions mutated in the B.1.351 and B.1.1.7 variants. The vaccine-associated CD4 TCRs covered the entire spike protein, and the dominant responses fell in regions 160-218 and 743-854.

The TCR was taken from an adult who received the AZD1222 COVID-19 vaccine. Sequencing used peripheral blood, obtained 28 days after the second AZD1222 dose. The chain is assembled from TRBV7-8 and TRBJ2-7; TRBD2 could be the D gene, as 5 bases match. The CDR3 reads CASRPGVGRGQYEQYF. The nucleotide sequence is TGTGCCAGCAGGCCAGGAGTTGGGAGAGGGCAGTACGAGCAGTACTTC.